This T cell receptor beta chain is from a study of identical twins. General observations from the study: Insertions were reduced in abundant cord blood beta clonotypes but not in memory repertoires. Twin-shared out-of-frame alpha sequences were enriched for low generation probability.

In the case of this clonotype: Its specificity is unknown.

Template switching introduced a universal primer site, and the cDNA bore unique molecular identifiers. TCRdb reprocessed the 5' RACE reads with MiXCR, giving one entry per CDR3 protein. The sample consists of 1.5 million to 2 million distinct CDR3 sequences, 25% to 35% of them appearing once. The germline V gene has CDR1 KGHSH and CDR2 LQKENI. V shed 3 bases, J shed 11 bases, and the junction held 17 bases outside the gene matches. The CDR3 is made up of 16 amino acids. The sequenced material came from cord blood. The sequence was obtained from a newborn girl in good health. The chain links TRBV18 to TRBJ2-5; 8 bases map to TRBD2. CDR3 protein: CASSPLPGLVLDEQYF. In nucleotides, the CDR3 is TGTGCCAGCTCACCTTTACCGGGACTAGTCTTGGATGAGCAGTACTTC.